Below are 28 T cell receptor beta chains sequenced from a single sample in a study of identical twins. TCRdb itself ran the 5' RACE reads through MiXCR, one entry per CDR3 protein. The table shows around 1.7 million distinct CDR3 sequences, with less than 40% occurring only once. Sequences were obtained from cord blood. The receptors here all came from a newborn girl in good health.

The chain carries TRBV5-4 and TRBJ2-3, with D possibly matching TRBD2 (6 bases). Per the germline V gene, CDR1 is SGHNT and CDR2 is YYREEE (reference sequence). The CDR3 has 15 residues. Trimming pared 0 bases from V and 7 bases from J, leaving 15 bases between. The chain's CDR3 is CASSLESGEVYTQYF. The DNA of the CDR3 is TGTGCCAGCAGCTTGGAGAGTGGGGAGGTATATACGCAGTATTTT.

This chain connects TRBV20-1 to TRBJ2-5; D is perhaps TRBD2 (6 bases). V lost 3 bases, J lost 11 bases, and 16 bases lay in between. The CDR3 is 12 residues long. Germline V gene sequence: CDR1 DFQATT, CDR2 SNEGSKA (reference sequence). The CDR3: CSARATSTAQYF. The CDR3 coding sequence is TGCAGTGCTAGGGCGACTAGTACTGCGCAGTACTTC.

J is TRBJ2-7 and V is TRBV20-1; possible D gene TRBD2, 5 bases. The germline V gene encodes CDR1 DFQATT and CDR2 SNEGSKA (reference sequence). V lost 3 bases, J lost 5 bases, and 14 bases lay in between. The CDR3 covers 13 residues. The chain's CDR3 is CSASGGPSNEQYF. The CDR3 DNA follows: TGCAGTGCTAGTGGCGGGCCTAGTAACGAGCAGTACTTC.

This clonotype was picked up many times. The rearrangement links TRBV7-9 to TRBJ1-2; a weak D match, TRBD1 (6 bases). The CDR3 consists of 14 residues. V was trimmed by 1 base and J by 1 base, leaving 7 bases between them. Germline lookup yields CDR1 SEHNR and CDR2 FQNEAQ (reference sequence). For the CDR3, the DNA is TGTGCCAGCAGCTTAGGGGACATTAACTATGGCTACACCTTC. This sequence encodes CASSLGDINYGYTF.

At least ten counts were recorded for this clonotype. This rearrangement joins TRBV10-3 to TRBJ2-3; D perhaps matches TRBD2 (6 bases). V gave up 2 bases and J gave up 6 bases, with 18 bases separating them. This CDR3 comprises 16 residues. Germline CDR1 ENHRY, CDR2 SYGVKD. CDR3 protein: CAISEPGTPNGDTQYF. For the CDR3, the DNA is TGTGCCATCAGTGAGCCCGGGACTCCTAATGGGGATACGCAGTATTTT.

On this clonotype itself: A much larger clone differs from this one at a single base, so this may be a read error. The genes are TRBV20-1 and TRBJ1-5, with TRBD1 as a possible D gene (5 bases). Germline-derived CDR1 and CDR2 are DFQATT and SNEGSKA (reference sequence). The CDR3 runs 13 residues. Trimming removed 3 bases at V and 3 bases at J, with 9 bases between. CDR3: CSAREGTNQPQHF. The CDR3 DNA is TGCAGTGCTAGGGAAGGGACCAATCAGCCCCAGCATTTT.

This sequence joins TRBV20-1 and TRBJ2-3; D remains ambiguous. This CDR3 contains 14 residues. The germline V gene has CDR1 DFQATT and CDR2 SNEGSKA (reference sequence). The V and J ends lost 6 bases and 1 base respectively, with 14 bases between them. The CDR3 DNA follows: TGCAGTGCCTACAGTCCCTCTGGCACAGATACGCAGTATTTT. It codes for CSAYSPSGTDTQYF.

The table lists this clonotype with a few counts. DNA of the CDR3: TGCGCCAGCAGCCAAGTTCCGTCCTATCTGGGGAGCAATCAGCCCCAGCATTTT. It is translated as CASSQVPSYLGSNQPQHF. The chain combines TRBV4-1 with TRBJ1-5; D ambiguous. Trimming shortened V by 1 base and J by 1 base, and 17 bases separated the two germline ends. The germline V gene has CDR1 MGHRA and CDR2 YSYEKL. The CDR3 is made up of 18 amino acids.

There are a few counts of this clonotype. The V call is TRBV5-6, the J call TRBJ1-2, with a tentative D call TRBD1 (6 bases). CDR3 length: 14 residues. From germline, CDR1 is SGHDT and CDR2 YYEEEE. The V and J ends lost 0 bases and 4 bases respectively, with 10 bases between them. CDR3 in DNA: TGTGCCAGCAGCTTGGACAGGGATCCCTATGGCTACACCTTC. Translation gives CASSLDRDPYGYTF.

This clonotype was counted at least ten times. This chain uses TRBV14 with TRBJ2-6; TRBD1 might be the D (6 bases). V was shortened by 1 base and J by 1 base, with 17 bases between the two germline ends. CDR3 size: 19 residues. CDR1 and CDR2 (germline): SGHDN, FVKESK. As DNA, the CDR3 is TGTGCCAGCAGCCAAGTCGTGGGACATCGGTTATCTGGGGCCAACGTCCTGACTTTC. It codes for CASSQVVGHRLSGANVLTF.

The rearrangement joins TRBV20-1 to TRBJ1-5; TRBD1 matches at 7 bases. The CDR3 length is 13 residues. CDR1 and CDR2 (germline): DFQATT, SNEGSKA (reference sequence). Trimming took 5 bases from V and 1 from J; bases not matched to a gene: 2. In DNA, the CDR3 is TGCAGTGCTCTGACAGGGAGCAATCAGCCCCAGCATTTT. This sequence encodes CSALTGSNQPQHF.

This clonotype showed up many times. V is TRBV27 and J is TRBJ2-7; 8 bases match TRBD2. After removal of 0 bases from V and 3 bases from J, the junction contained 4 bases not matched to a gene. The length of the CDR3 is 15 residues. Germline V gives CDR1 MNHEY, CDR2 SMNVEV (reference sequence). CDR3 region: CASSLSGTRGYEQYF. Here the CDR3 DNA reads TGTGCCAGCAGTTTATCAGGGACTAGGGGCTACGAGCAGTACTTC.

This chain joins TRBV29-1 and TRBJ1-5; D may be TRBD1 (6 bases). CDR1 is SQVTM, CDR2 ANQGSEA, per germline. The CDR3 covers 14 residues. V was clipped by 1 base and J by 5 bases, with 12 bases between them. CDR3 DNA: TGCAGCGTTGAAGTAGAACAGGGCCATCAGCCCCAGCATTTT. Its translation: CSVEVEQGHQPQHF.

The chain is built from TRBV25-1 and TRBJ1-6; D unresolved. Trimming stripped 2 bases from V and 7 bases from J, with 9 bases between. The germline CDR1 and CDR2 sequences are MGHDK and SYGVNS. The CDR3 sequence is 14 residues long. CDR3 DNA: TGTGCCAGCAGTGAAACGTTAAGGAATTCACCCCTCCACTTT. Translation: CASSETLRNSPLHF. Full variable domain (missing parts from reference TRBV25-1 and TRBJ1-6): EADIYQTPRYLVIGTGKKITLECSQTMGHDKMYWYQQDPGMELHLIHYSYGVNSTEKGDLSSESTVSRIRTEHFPLTLESARPSHTSQYLCASSETLRNSPLHFGNGTRLTVT.

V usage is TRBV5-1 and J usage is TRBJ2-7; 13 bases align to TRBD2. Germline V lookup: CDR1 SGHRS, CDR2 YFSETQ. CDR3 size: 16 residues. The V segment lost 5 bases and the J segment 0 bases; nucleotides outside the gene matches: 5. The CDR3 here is CASRTSGGPSSYEQYF. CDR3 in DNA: TGCGCCAGCAGGACTAGCGGGGGGCCGAGCTCCTACGAGCAGTACTTC.

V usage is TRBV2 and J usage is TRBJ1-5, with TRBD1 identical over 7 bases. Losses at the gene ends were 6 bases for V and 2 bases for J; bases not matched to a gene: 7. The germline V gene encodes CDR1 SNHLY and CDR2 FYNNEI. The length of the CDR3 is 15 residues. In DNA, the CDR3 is TGTGCCAGCAGCCTCGGACAGGCCCGCAATCAGCCCCAGCATTTT. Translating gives CASSLGQARNQPQHF. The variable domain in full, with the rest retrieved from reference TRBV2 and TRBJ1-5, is EPEVTQTPSHQVTQMGQEVILRCVPISNHLYFYWYRQILGQKVEFLVSFYNNEISEKSEIFDDQFSVERPDGSNFTLKIRSTKLEDSAMYFCASSLGQARNQPQHFGDGTRLSIL.

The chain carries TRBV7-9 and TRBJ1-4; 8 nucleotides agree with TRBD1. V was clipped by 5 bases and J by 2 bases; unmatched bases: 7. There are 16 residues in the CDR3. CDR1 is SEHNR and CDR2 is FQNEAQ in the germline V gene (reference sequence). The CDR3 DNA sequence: TGTGCCAGCAGCCCGGACAGGGTCGGCACTAATGAAAAACTGTTTTTT. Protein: CASSPDRVGTNEKLFF.

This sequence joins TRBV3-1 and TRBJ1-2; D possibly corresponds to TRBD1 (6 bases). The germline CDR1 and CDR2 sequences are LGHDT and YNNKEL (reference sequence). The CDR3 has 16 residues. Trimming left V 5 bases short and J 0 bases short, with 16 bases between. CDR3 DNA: TGTGCCAGCAGCGCTATTCAGGGGAGCGCTAACTATGGCTACACCTTC. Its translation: CASSAIQGSANYGYTF.

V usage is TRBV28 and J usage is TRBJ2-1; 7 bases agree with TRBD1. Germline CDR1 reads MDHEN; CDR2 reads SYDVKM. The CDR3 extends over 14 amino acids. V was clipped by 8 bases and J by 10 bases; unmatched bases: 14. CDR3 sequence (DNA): TGTGCCAGCGTCTCCGGGACAGCGATATACGAGCAGTTCTTC. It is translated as CASVSGTAIYEQFF. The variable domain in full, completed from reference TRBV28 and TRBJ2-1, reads DVKVTQSSRYLVKRTGEKVFLECVQDMDHENMFWYRQDPGLGLRLIYFSYDVKMKEKGDIPEGYSVSREKKERFSLILESASTNQTSMYLCASVSGTAIYEQFFGPGTRLTVL.

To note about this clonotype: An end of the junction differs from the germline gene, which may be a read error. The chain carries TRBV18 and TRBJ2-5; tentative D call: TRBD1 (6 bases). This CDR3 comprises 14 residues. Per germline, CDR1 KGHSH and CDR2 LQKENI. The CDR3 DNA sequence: TGTGCCAGCTCACCCCGGGACACTGAAGAGGCCCAGTACTTC. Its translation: CASSPRDTEEAQYF.

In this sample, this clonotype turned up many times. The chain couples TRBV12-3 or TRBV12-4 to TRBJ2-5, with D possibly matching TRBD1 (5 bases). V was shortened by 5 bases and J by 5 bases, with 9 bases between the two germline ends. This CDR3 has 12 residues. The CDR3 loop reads CASSRTFETQYF. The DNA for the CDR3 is TGTGCCAGCAGTAGGACATTTGAGACCCAGTACTTC.

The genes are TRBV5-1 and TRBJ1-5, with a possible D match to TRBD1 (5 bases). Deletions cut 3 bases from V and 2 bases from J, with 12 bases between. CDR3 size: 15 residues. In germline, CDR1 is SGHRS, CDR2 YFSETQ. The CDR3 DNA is TGCGCCAGCAGCTGGGGACTAGATGGCAATCAGCCCCAGCATTTT. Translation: CASSWGLDGNQPQHF.

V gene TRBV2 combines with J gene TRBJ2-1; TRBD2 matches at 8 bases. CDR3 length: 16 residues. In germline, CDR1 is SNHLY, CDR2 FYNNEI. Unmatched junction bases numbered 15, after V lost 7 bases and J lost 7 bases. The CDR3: CASTEEASGGANEQFF. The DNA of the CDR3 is TGTGCCAGCACCGAAGAAGCCAGCGGGGGTGCTAATGAGCAGTTCTTC. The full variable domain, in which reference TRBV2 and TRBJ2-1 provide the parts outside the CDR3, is EPEVTQTPSHQVTQMGQEVILRCVPISNHLYFYWYRQILGQKVEFLVSFYNNEISEKSEIFDDQFSVERPDGSNFTLKIRSTKLEDSAMYFCASTEEASGGANEQFFGPGTRLTVL.

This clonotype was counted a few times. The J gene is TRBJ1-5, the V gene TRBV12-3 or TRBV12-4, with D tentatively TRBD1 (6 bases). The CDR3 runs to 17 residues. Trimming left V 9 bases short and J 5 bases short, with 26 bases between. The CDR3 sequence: CARYDPNKQGVDQPQHF. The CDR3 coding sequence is TGTGCCAGATACGACCCCAACAAACAGGGCGTGGATCAGCCCCAGCATTTT.

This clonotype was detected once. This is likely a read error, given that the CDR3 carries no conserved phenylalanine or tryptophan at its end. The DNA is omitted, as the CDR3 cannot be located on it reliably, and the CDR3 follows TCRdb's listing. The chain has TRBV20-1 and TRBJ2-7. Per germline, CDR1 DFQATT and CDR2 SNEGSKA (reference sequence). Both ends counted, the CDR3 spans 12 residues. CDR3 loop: CSAARDTYERYY.

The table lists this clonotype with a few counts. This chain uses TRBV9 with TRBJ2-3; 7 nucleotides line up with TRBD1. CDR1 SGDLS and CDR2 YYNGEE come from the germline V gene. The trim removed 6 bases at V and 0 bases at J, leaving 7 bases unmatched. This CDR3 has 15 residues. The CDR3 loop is CASTGQPASTDTQYF. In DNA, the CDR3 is TGTGCCAGCACGGGACAGCCAGCTAGCACAGATACGCAGTATTTT.

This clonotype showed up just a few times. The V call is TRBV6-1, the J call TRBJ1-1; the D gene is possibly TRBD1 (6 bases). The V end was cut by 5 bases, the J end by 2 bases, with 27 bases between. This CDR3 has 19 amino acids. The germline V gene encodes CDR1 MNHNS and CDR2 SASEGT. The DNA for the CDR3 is TGTGCCAGCAGTCGCACCCCTGACAGCGGGGGCTCCCGAAACACTGAAGCTTTCTTT. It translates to CASSRTPDSGGSRNTEAFF.

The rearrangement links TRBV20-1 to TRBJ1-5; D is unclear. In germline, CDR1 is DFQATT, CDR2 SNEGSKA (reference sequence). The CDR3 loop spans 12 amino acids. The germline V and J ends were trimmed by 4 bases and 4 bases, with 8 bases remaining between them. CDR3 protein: CSANTWNQPQHF. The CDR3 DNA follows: TGCAGTGCTAATACCTGGAATCAGCCCCAGCATTTT.